A single sample is the source of the 14 T cell receptor beta chains below, sequenced in a study of low-dose radiotherapy and immunotherapy resistance in tumors. cDNA synthesis used a TRAV/TRBV-specific primer set for both chains. With a V-primer adapter and a constant-region primer, TCRs were amplified for 20 PCR cycles. TCRdb re-analysed the reads in MiXCR, keeping a single row per CDR3 protein. The sample consists of 35,000 to 50,000 distinct CDR3 sequences, 20% to 30% of them appearing once. This sample's time point: after trial treatment. Treatment reported: LDRT plus nivolumab, ipilimumab, low-dose cyclophosphamide and aspirin (RACIN trial). The sequences come from PBMCs, collected after low-dose radiotherapy plus immunotherapy. The origin of the receptors is a male donor with prostate cancer.

V is TRBV5-1 and J is TRBJ1-2; TRBD1 agrees at 7 bases. Germline lookup yields CDR1 SGHRS and CDR2 YFSETQ. Unmatched junction bases numbered 12, after V lost 0 bases and J lost 7 bases. The length of the CDR3 is 16 residues. CDR3 amino acids: CASSLATGALNGGYTF. Written as DNA, the CDR3 is TGCGCCAGCAGCTTGGCCACAGGGGCCTTAAACGGTGGCTACACCTTC.

This clonotype came up many times. V usage is TRBV13 and J usage is TRBJ1-2; TRBD1 aligns across 9 bases. The CDR3 is made up of 14 amino acids. Per germline, CDR1 PRHDT and CDR2 FYEKMQ (reference sequence). V gave up 7 bases and J gave up 6 bases; unmatched junction bases: 9. The CDR3 DNA follows: TGTGCCAGCAATGGACAGGGGAGGTTAGATGGCTACACCTTC. Protein product: CASNGQGRLDGYTF.

This clonotype was found once. A far larger clone lies a single base away; this is likely a read error. The V and J genes are TRBV6-8 and TRBJ1-5; D uncertain. Germline V gene data show CDR1 as MNHGY and CDR2 as SAAAGT. V was trimmed by 6 bases and J by 2 bases, leaving 14 bases between them. The length of the CDR3 is 15 residues. The CDR3 DNA reads TGTGCCAGCAGAGCTCTACGGGATGGCAATCAGCCCCAGCATTTT. This sequence encodes CASRALRDGNQPQHF.

This rearrangement joins TRBV29-1 to TRBJ2-1; weak D call: TRBD1 (6 bases). CDR1 is SQVTM and CDR2 is ANQGSEA in the germline V gene. This CDR3 has 13 residues. Trimming removed 5 bases at V and 6 bases at J, with 14 bases between. This CDR3 is CSVHRVTGNEQFF. The CDR3 DNA is TGCAGCGTTCACAGGGTAACGGGCAATGAGCAGTTCTTC.

This clonotype has at least ten counts. The chain links TRBV12-3 or TRBV12-4 to TRBJ1-2; D remains ambiguous. Deletions cut 3 bases from V and 1 base from J, with 12 bases between. The CDR3 consists of 15 residues. The CDR3 DNA sequence: TGTGCCAGCAGTTTCCACAGTGAATTTAACTATGGCTACACCTTC. Encoded protein: CASSFHSEFNYGYTF.

In its sample, this clonotype was seen many times. The chain employs TRBV6-2 or TRBV6-3 and TRBJ2-5, with TRBD1 matching over 7 bases. CDR1 MNHEY and CDR2 SVGEGT come from the germline V gene. The CDR3 loop spans 15 amino acids. V shed 5 bases, J shed 1 base, and the junction held 7 bases outside the gene matches. For the CDR3, the DNA is TGTGCCAGCAGTGAAAGGGACAGAGTCCAAGAGACCCAGTACTTC. This translates into CASSERDRVQETQYF.

This clonotype is labeled medium-sized. The DNA of the CDR3 is TGTGCCATCAGTGAAAGGACAGGGGGCGCGGGACCCGGGGAGCTGTTTTTT. Translation gives CAISERTGGAGPGELFF. This chain uses TRBV10-3 with TRBJ2-2, with TRBD1 identical over 11 bases. V lost 3 bases and J lost 6; bases outside the gene matches: 9. CDR1 is ENHRY and CDR2 is SYGVKD in the germline V gene. The CDR3 sequence is 17 residues long.

Of note for this clonotype: A much larger clone differs from this one at a single base, so this may be a read error. The V call is TRBV27, the J call TRBJ1-1, with no clear D. V lost 7 bases and J 0 bases, leaving 15 bases between the germline ends. The length of the CDR3 is 15 residues. The germline V gene encodes CDR1 MNHEY and CDR2 SMNVEV (reference sequence). The CDR3 coding sequence is TGTGCCAGCAAGTCTTGGGGAAGCTTGAACACTGAAGCTTTCTTT. Protein product: CASKSWGSLNTEAFF.

This clonotype occurred many times. The chain carries TRBV5-4 and TRBJ2-7; D is possibly TRBD1 (6 bases). The germline V gene has CDR1 SGHNT and CDR2 YYREEE (reference sequence). The CDR3 runs 16 residues. Trimming shortened V by 4 bases and J by 3 bases, and 20 bases separated the two germline ends. The CDR3 loop reads CASSGSPRTQGYEQYF. In DNA, the CDR3 is TGTGCCAGCAGCGGATCGCCCCGTACACAGGGCTACGAGCAGTACTTC.

The table lists this clonotype with many counts. The chain is built from TRBV20-1 and TRBJ2-3, with D tentatively TRBD2 (6 bases). The V gene lost 4 bases and the J gene lost 5 bases, with 19 bases spanning the gap. The CDR3 runs to 15 residues. Germline CDR1 and CDR2: DFQATT and SNEGSKA (reference sequence). The CDR3 here is CSAKTPPPGEDTQYF. The DNA of the CDR3 is TGCAGTGCTAAGACACCTCCCCCGGGAGAAGATACGCAGTATTTT.

In its sample, this clonotype was seen many times. The gene calls are TRBV11-3 and TRBJ2-6; D may be TRBD1 (6 bases). This CDR3 has 15 amino acids. V was clipped by 5 bases and J by 2 bases, with 10 bases between them. In germline, CDR1 is SGHNT, CDR2 YENEEA. The CDR3 loop is CASSGGSPGANVLTF. The CDR3 nucleotides are TGTGCCAGCAGCGGGGGCTCTCCTGGGGCCAACGTCCTGACTTTC.

This clonotype occurred many times. The rearrangement links TRBV6-2 or TRBV6-3 to TRBJ2-3, with D perhaps matching TRBD2 (5 bases). CDR3 size: 13 residues. V lost 4 bases to trimming and J lost 9 bases, with 14 bases between them. Germline CDR1 is MNHEY and CDR2 is SVGEGT. CDR3 region: CASSSSLVRTQYF. The CDR3, as DNA: TGTGCCAGCAGTTCCTCACTAGTGCGGACGCAGTATTTT.

This clonotype occurred many times. This chain connects TRBV20-1 to TRBJ1-5; D possibly corresponds to TRBD1 (5 bases). V dropped 0 bases and J dropped 1 base, with 16 bases sitting between them. The CDR3 is 17 amino acids. CDR1 DFQATT and CDR2 SNEGSKA come from the germline V gene (reference sequence). The CDR3 loop is CSARDAVSAGSNQPQHF. The CDR3 coding sequence is TGCAGTGCTAGAGACGCCGTATCAGCAGGGAGCAATCAGCCCCAGCATTTT.

This clonotype appeared many times. The V gene is TRBV5-8, the J gene TRBJ1-1, with 7 nucleotides matching TRBD1. J was trimmed by 4 bases and V by 2 bases; bases with no gene match: 11. The germline gives CDR1 SGHTS, CDR2 YDEGEE. The CDR3 is 16 amino acids. The CDR3: CASSFLTGVLGTEAFF. In DNA form, the CDR3 reads TGTGCCAGCAGCTTCCTCACAGGGGTTCTTGGCACTGAAGCTTTCTTT.